These 20 T cell receptor beta chains were sequenced from one sample in a study of control samples from healthy donors and cancer patients. Clones were sequenced by immunoSEQ multiplex PCR, and TCRdb holds only the in-frame ones, with some missing. The table records around 120,000 clones, approximately 93% of them present only once. Sequences were obtained from blood. Receptors were obtained from a man aged 30 to 39 in good health.

The chain employs TRBV18 and TRBJ1-5; D remains unclear. The germline V and J ends were trimmed by 2 bases and 5 bases, with 7 bases remaining between them. In germline, CDR1 is KGHSH, CDR2 LQKENI. The CDR3 consists of 13 residues. The CDR3 spells CASSPNPDQPQHF. As DNA, the CDR3 is TGTGCCAGCTCACCAAACCCCGATCAGCCCCAGCATTTT.

V gene TRBV19 combines with J gene TRBJ2-6; 9 bases match TRBD1. This CDR3 contains 18 residues. Germline V gene lookup returns CDR1 LNHDA and CDR2 SQIVND (reference sequence). The V segment lost 4 bases and the J segment 0 bases; nucleotides outside the gene matches: 7. The CDR3 sequence is CASSTLGQGFSGANVLTF. For the CDR3, the DNA is TGTGCCAGTAGTACCCTGGGACAGGGATTCTCTGGGGCCAACGTCCTGACTTTC.

The chain couples TRBV18 to TRBJ2-4, with D tentatively TRBD2 (6 bases). Germline V gene lookup returns CDR1 KGHSH and CDR2 LQKENI. Trimming cost V 1 base and J 0 bases, with 13 bases left between them. This CDR3 spans 17 amino acids. CDR3 nucleotide sequence: TGTGCCAGCTCACCACGCGGGGTAAACTTAGCCAAAAACATTCAGTACTTC. Translated: CASSPRGVNLAKNIQYF.

The chain carries TRBV25-1 and TRBJ1-1; D ambiguous. V was trimmed by 2 bases and J by 1 base, leaving 11 bases between them. The CDR3 has 15 residues. The germline gives CDR1 MGHDK, CDR2 SYGVNS. CDR3 bases: TGTGCCAGCAGTGAACAAGGACGGGCGAACACTGAAGCTTTCTTT. Translated, it gives CASSEQGRANTEAFF.

This sequence joins TRBV9 and TRBJ1-1, with 8 positions matching TRBD1. The CDR3 extends over 14 amino acids. Looked up from germline, CDR1 is SGDLS and CDR2 is YYNGEE. The J segment lost 5 bases and the V segment lost 0 bases, leaving 3 bases of the junction unmatched. The CDR3 sequence is CASSVGTGRTEAFF. The CDR3 DNA is TGTGCCAGCAGCGTAGGGACAGGGAGGACTGAAGCTTTCTTT.

About this clone itself: The sample contains more than one DNA sequence encoding this CDR3. The CDR3 protein is CASVSTDEKLFF. The DNA for the CDR3 is TGTGCCAGCGTTTCGACGGATGAAAAACTGTTTTTT. This chain joins TRBV2 and TRBJ1-4; D remains ambiguous. There are 12 residues in the CDR3. Germline CDR1 is SNHLY and CDR2 is FYNNEI. V was trimmed by 8 bases and J by 6 bases, leaving 10 bases between them. The full variable domain, completed using reference TRBV2 and TRBJ1-4, is EPEVTQTPSHQVTQMGQEVILRCVPISNHLYFYWYRQILGQKVEFLVSFYNNEISEKSEIFDDQFSVERPDGSNFTLKIRSTKLEDSAMYFCASVSTDEKLFFGSGTQLSVL.

This clone was detected only once. The V and J genes are TRBV10-3 and TRBJ2-1; 8 bases agree with TRBD2. Germline assignment: CDR1 ENHRY and CDR2 SYGVKD. This CDR3 comprises 16 residues. With 6 bases clipped from V and 2 bases from J, the junction kept 9 bases outside the gene matches. The CDR3 loop is CAIRPYGRGAYNEQFF. In DNA form, the CDR3 reads TGTGCCATCAGGCCCTATGGGCGGGGGGCCTACAATGAGCAGTTCTTC.

The chain recombines TRBV10-1 with TRBJ2-1; 12 bases map to TRBD2. V gave up 0 bases and J gave up 10 bases; unmatched junction bases: 1. The CDR3 runs 14 residues. Germline V CDR1 and CDR2: WNHNN, SYGVQD (reference sequence). The CDR3 DNA follows: TGCGCCAGCAGTGAGTCGCTAGCGGGGGGGGAGCAGTTCTTC. This encodes CASSESLAGGEQFF.

The rearrangement joins TRBV16 to TRBJ1-2; D gene unclear. CDR1 and CDR2 from the germline V gene are KGHSY and FQNENV. The CDR3 runs 13 residues. V lost 6 bases, J lost 4 bases, and 12 bases lay in between. The CDR3 DNA is TGTGCCAGCAGTCTTAAAGAAGTCTATGGCTACACCTTC. Protein sequence: CASSLKEVYGYTF.

J is TRBJ1-2 and V is TRBV6-5, with 8 nucleotides matching TRBD1. CDR3 length: 14 residues. Germline V lookup: CDR1 MNHEY, CDR2 SVGAGI. With V trimmed by 6 bases and J by 6 bases, 9 bases remained unmatched. The CDR3 DNA follows: TGTGCCAGCAGCCATGGACAGGGAGGTGATGGCTACACCTTC. Translated, it gives CASSHGQGGDGYTF.

The genes are TRBV2 and TRBJ1-2, with 8 bases lining up with TRBD1. This CDR3 has 11 residues. Trimming at V came to 8 bases and at J to 6 bases, leaving 2 bases not matched to a gene. Germline V gene data show CDR1 as SNHLY and CDR2 as FYNNEI. The CDR3 nucleotides are TGTGCCAGCCCGGACAGGGATGGCTACACCTTC. As protein: CASPDRDGYTF. Full variable domain (missing parts from reference TRBV2 and TRBJ1-2): EPEVTQTPSHQVTQMGQEVILRCVPISNHLYFYWYRQILGQKVEFLVSFYNNEISEKSEIFDDQFSVERPDGSNFTLKIRSTKLEDSAMYFCASPDRDGYTFGSGTRLTVV.

V gene TRBV19 combines with J gene TRBJ1-2; 8 nucleotides line up with TRBD1. CDR3 length equals 15 residues. CDR1 and CDR2 from the germline V gene are LNHDA and SQIVND (reference sequence). Germline trimming cut 6 bases from V and 3 bases from J; bases unmatched to any gene: 9. The CDR3 DNA reads as TGTGCCAGTAGCTCCTCGATACAGGGGGACTATGGCTACACCTTC. This gives the protein CASSSSIQGDYGYTF.

To note about this clone: Other DNA sequences within the sample encode an identical CDR3. This chain uses TRBV11-2 with TRBJ1-2, with TRBD1 as a possible D gene (6 bases). The CDR3 runs to 14 residues. CDR1 and CDR2 from the germline V gene are SGHAT and FQNNGV. Trimming left V 0 bases short and J 5 bases short, with 10 bases between. This chain's CDR3 is CASSLDRGGYGYTF. CDR3 coding DNA: TGTGCCAGCAGCTTAGACAGGGGAGGGTATGGCTACACCTTC.

The chain couples TRBV19 to TRBJ2-3; D is tentatively TRBD1 or TRBD2 (7 bases each). There are 15 residues in the CDR3. The germline gives CDR1 LNHDA, CDR2 SQIVND (reference sequence). Trimming left V 4 bases short and J 4 bases short, with 15 bases between. The CDR3 DNA follows: TGTGCCAGTAGTACCCCAGGGGGGGGGCCAGATACGCAGTATTTT. This translates into CASSTPGGGPDTQYF.

CDR3 loop: CASSEGGDTGELFF. CDR3 DNA sequence: TGTGCCAGCAGTGAGGGGGGGGACACCGGGGAGCTGTTTTTT. The V call is TRBV2, the J call TRBJ2-2, with 7 bases fitting TRBD2. CDR1 and CDR2 (germline): SNHLY, FYNNEI. V lost 3 bases to trimming and J lost 3 bases; unmatched junction nucleotides: 1. CDR3 size: 14 residues.

This chain's CDR3 is CASSLGDRGNQPQHF. CDR3 sequence (DNA): TGCGCCAGCAGCTTGGGGGACAGGGGTAATCAGCCCCAGCATTTT. J is TRBJ1-5 and V is TRBV5-1; 10 bases fit TRBD1. CDR3 size: 15 residues. The V gene end was trimmed by 0 bases and the J gene end by 4 bases; junction bases not matched to a gene: 1. CDR1 SGHRS and CDR2 YFSETQ come from the germline V gene.

J is TRBJ1-3 and V is TRBV30, with a weak D call TRBD1 (6 bases). Germline V gene sequence: CDR1 GTSNPN, CDR2 SVGIG (reference sequence). Trimming took off 5 bases at V and 0 bases at J, with 14 bases between the two ends. This CDR3 comprises 15 residues. This CDR3 is CAWQGQGISGNTIYF. For the CDR3, the DNA is TGTGCCTGGCAGGGGCAGGGTATCTCTGGAAACACCATATATTTT.

V is TRBV4-1 and J is TRBJ2-1; 8 nucleotides line up with TRBD1. The junction had 3 bases not matched to a gene; V was cut back by 3 bases and J by 2 bases. Germline CDR1 reads MGHRA; CDR2 reads YSYEKL. The CDR3 loop spans 15 amino acids. The CDR3 nucleotides read TGCGCCAGCAGCCAGGACAGGGCGGCCTACAATGAGCAGTTCTTC. It translates to CASSQDRAAYNEQFF.

This clone has a single count. This chain uses TRBV2 with TRBJ2-2; D ambiguous. The CDR3 covers 18 residues. Germline V lookup: CDR1 SNHLY, CDR2 FYNNEI. With 6 bases removed from V and 2 bases from J, the gap between germline ends came to 22 bases. CDR3: CASRGLRTPRRNTGELFF. The CDR3 nucleotides read TGTGCCAGCAGAGGGTTACGGACCCCTCGGCGAAACACCGGGGAGCTGTTTTTT. The full variable domain, in which reference TRBV2 and TRBJ2-2 provide the parts outside the CDR3, is EPEVTQTPSHQVTQMGQEVILRCVPISNHLYFYWYRQILGQKVEFLVSFYNNEISEKSEIFDDQFSVERPDGSNFTLKIRSTKLEDSAMYFCASRGLRTPRRNTGELFFGEGSRLTVL.

This rearrangement joins TRBV7-9 to TRBJ2-4; no clear D gene. CDR3 length: 13 residues. Germline V gene data show CDR1 as SEHNR and CDR2 as FQNEAQ (reference sequence). V was clipped by 5 bases and J by 6 bases, with 11 bases between them. CDR3 sequence: CASSPTELNIQYF. For the CDR3, the DNA is TGTGCCAGCAGCCCGACGGAACTAAACATTCAGTACTTC. The full variable domain, in which reference TRBV7-9 and TRBJ2-4 provide the parts outside the CDR3, is DTGVSQNPRHKITKRGQNVTFRCDPISEHNRLYWYRQTLGQGPEFLTYFQNEAQLEKSRLLSDRFSAERPKGSFSTLEIQRTEQGDSAMYLCASSPTELNIQYFGAGTRLSVL.